Listed below are T cell receptor beta chains from one sample, sequenced in a study of T-cell reconstitution after alpha-beta-depleted transplantation in children. Via MiXCR, TCRdb re-called the PCR reads, giving one row per CDR3 protein. The profile shows 150,000 to 200,000 distinct CDR3 sequences, approximately 6% of them singletons. The source material was PBMCs, sampled before TCRalphabeta/CD19-depleted stem cell transplant. These TCRs come from a girl under three years old with combined immunodeficiency, due to receive a stem cell transplant. CDR3s include the opening cysteine and the closing phenylalanine or tryptophan. D genes are given only for firm matches. Size is stated for part of the rows, as once, few or many counts, or as a class when the clone is expanded.

many | . | TRBJ2-1 | TRBV6-5 | TGTGCCAGCAGTTACGGGGGTAAAGGGTACAATGAGCAGTTCTTC | CASSYGGKGYNEQFF
. | . | TRBJ2-3 | TRBV11-3 | TGTGCCAGCAGTTCCGGGACTTCTGCGTCAGATACGCAGTATTTT | CASSSGTSASDTQYF
many | . | TRBJ2-7 | TRBV5-6 | TGTGCCAGCAGCTTGATGGGTTCGGAGGGCAGTCCCTACGAGCAGTACTTC | CASSLMGSEGSPYEQYF
. | . | TRBJ2-3 | TRBV6-2/TRBV6-3 | TGTGCCAGCAGTTACGGGCGCGGCTATTCTAGCACAGATACGCAGTATTTT | CASSYGRGYSSTDTQYF
many | . | TRBJ2-1 | TRBV12-3/TRBV12-4 | TGTGCCAGCAGTTATAGCGGGCCAGGGGGTGAGCAGTTCTTC | CASSYSGPGGEQFF
many | TRBD2 | TRBJ2-1 | TRBV29-1 | TGCAGCGTTCCTGCGGGAGTTTTAGCTGAGCAGTTCTTC | CSVPAGVLAEQFF
many | . | TRBJ2-5 | TRBV29-1 | TGCAGCGTCCGAGTGCTCAGGGGTCCCCAAGAGACCCAGTACTTC | CSVRVLRGPQETQYF
. | . | TRBJ1-5 | TRBV7-9 | TGTGCCAGCAGCTTAGGCGAGTCAGCCAATCAGCCCCAGCATTTT | CASSLGESANQPQHF
few | . | TRBJ2-7 | TRBV2 | TGTGCCAGCAGTGAGGGGGGGCTGGAAACCTACGAGCAGTACTTC | CASSEGGLETYEQYF
. | . | TRBJ2-6 | TRBV5-1 | TGCACCAGCAGCTTGCTGGGGGGCTCTGGGGCCAACGTCCTGACTTTC | CTSSLLGGSGANVLTF
many | . | TRBJ1-1 | TRBV12-3/TRBV12-4 | TGTGCCAGCAGTTTATCGGTGGTGGAGGCTTTCTTT | CASSLSVVEAFF
many | TRBD2 | TRBJ2-5 | TRBV3-1 | TGTGCCAGCAGCCGGGACCCACTAGCGGGAGAGACCCAGTACTTC | CASSRDPLAGETQYF
many | . | TRBJ1-3 | TRBV12-3/TRBV12-4 | TGTGCCAGCAGCCAGGGACACTCTGGAAACACCATATATTTT | CASSQGHSGNTIYF
many | . | TRBJ2-2 | TRBV11-2 | TGTGCCAGCCGGGGGAGCGCCGGGGAGCTGTTTTTT | CASRGSAGELFF
many | TRBD1 | TRBJ2-7 | TRBV7-3 | TGTGCCAGCAGCTTCTCACCCGGGACAGGGGTCTACGAGCAGTACTTC | CASSFSPGTGVYEQYF
many | TRBD2 | TRBJ2-2 | TRBV7-6 | TGTGCCAGCAGCTTACGGACTAGCTCGAACACCGGGGAGCTGTTTTTT | CASSLRTSSNTGELFF
many | . | TRBJ1-2 | TRBV29-1 | TGCAGCGTTGAGTTTATAGGGGAGCCTAACTATGGCTACACCTTC | CSVEFIGEPNYGYTF
many | . | TRBJ2-3 | TRBV12-3/TRBV12-4 | TGTGCCAGCAAAGGCCAGACAGCCAGCACAGATACGCAGTATTTT | CASKGQTASTDTQYF
many | TRBD1 | TRBJ1-1 | TRBV14 | TGTGCCAGCAGTAGACCGGGACAGGGGATAAACACTGAAGCTTTCTTT | CASSRPGQGINTEAFF
many | . | TRBJ2-1 | TRBV28 | TGTGCCAGCATCCCGGGGAACTCCTACAATGAGCAGTTCTTC | CASIPGNSYNEQFF
. | . | TRBJ2-3 | TRBV5-1 | TGCGCCAGCAGCCATACAGGCCCTAGCACAGATACGCAGTATTTT | CASSHTGPSTDTQYF
many | TRBD2 | TRBJ2-1 | TRBV5-1 | TGCGCCAGCAGCACAGGGACTAGCGGGGGTTACAATGAGCAGTTCTTC | CASSTGTSGGYNEQFF
. | . | TRBJ2-1 | TRBV10-3 | TGTGCCATCAGTGGAGGCGGGGCGCCTGAGCAGTTCTTC | CAISGGGAPEQFF
. | TRBD2 | TRBJ2-4 | TRBV3-1 | TGTGCCATCTGTTTTGGCGGGGGGGTGTCTTCAGCCAAAAACATTCAGTACTTC | CAICFGGGVSSAKNIQYF
many | . | TRBJ2-7 | TRBV27 | TGTGCCAGCAGTTTCGGCAGGTCGACCTACGAGCAGTACTTC | CASSFGRSTYEQYF
. | . | TRBJ1-2 | TRBV20-1 | TGCAGTGCGTTTAATGGCTACACCTTC | CSAFNGYTF
many | TRBD1 | TRBJ2-7 | TRBV28 | TGTGCCAGCACCGGGGACAGGATCTACGAGCAGTACTTC | CASTGDRIYEQYF
many | . | TRBJ2-3 | TRBV12-3/TRBV12-4 | TGTGCCAGCAGTTCTTTGACACGCACAGATACGCAGTATTTT | CASSSLTRTDTQYF
many | . | TRBJ1-2 | TRBV29-1 | TGCAGCGTTGAAGGGGGAACCTTCAACTATGGCTACACCTTC | CSVEGGTFNYGYTF